The 7 T cell receptor beta chains below come from one sample, sequenced in a study of cytomegalovirus exposure and HLA in healthy donors. PCR primers comprised 60 Vbeta and 13 Jbeta primers. Some clones are missing from TCRdb's copy, which holds only in-frame ones; the method was immunoSEQ multiplex PCR. The sample has around 180,000 clones, more than 70% seen once. The specimen was PBMCs. These receptor sequences come from a woman between 40 and 55 years old in good health and CMV-seronegative.

The chain employs TRBV4-3 and TRBJ2-3; D perhaps matches TRBD2 (6 bases). V lost 4 bases, J lost 4 bases, and 21 bases lay in between. The CDR3 runs to 17 residues. The germline CDR1 and CDR2 sequences are LGHNA and YSLEER. The CDR3 region is CASSLGGWGRLADTQYF. The DNA for the CDR3 is TGCGCCAGCAGCCTCGGTGGGTGGGGGAGGTTGGCAGATACGCAGTATTTT.

J is TRBJ2-7 and V is TRBV5-6; the match to TRBD2 covers 9 bases. Germline V gene sequence: CDR1 SGHDT, CDR2 YYEEEE. The V and J ends lost 3 bases and 10 bases, in that order; junction bases with no gene match: 5. The CDR3 contains 12 residues. CDR3 amino acids: CASSSGGRAQYV. Here the CDR3 DNA reads TGTGCCAGCAGCTCGGGCGGGAGGGCCCAGTACGTC.

Only a few counts were recorded for this clone. The chain has TRBV12-1 and TRBJ2-5; the D call in the table, TRBD2, was not verified against the DNA. TRBV12-1 counts as a pseudogene. This CDR3 is built from 14 residues. The CDR3: CASTTGAGEETQYF. The CDR3 region has the DNA TGTGCCAGCACCACCGGGGCGGGAGAAGAGACCCAGTACTTC.

The V and J genes are TRBV7-2 and TRBJ2-1, with 11 bases matching TRBD2. V trimming: 3 bases; J trimming: 4 bases; junction bases outside the gene matches: 5. The CDR3 is made up of 16 amino acids. Per germline, CDR1 SGHTA and CDR2 FQGNSA. The CDR3 nucleotides read TGTGCCAGCAGCTTTGCTAGCGGGAGGCAATACAATGAGCAGTTCTTC. This gives the protein CASSFASGRQYNEQFF.

The gene calls are TRBV11-3 and TRBJ2-4; D might be TRBD2 (6 bases). Germline V gene lookup returns CDR1 SGHNT and CDR2 YENEEA. V lost 0 bases, J lost 0 bases, and 21 bases lay in between. The CDR3 consists of 20 residues. CDR3 nucleotides: TGTGCCAGCAGCTTAGATCTGGAGGGTAACGCCTACATAGCCAAAAACATTCAGTACTTC. Translated: CASSLDLEGNAYIAKNIQYF.

This chain uses TRBV5-1 with TRBJ2-2; 7 positions agree with TRBD2. CDR3 length: 16 amino acids. Germline V CDR1 and CDR2: SGHRS, YFSETQ. The V and J ends lost 4 bases and 3 bases, in that order; junction bases with no gene match: 9. CDR3 in amino acids: CASSIRGAGHTGELFF. The CDR3 nucleotides are TGCGCCAGCAGCATCCGTGGAGCGGGACACACCGGGGAGCTGTTTTTT. Complete variable domain (other parts from reference TRBV5-1 and TRBJ2-2): KAGVTQTPRYLIKTRGQQVTLSCSPISGHRSVSWYQQTPGQGLQFLFEYFSETQRNKGNFPGRFSGRQFSNSRSEMNVSTLELGDSALYLCASSIRGAGHTGELFFGEGSRLTVL.

At least ten counts were recorded for this clone. The rearrangement uses TRBV19 and TRBJ1-1; 7 nucleotides agree with TRBD1. The germline V gene encodes CDR1 LNHDA and CDR2 SQIVND (reference sequence). This CDR3 is built from 13 residues. The V segment lost 6 bases and the J segment 1 base; nucleotides outside the gene matches: 2. The CDR3 loop reads CASRGTANTEAFF. The CDR3 bases are TGTGCCAGTAGAGGGACAGCGAACACTGAAGCTTTCTTT.